This T cell receptor beta chain was identified during a study of T cells in Graves' hyperthyroidism and ophthalmopathy (dated by TCRdb to between 2018 and 2021). For context, the study as a whole: Peripheral blood samples were taken at initial diagnosis, before any treatment was given. To identify TCR V-J signatures that set the groups apart, the researchers used a discovery cohort of 95 to 100 patients, made up of 40 to 45 with Graves' ophthalmopathy and 55 to 65 with stable Graves' hyperthyroidism. Prospective prediction of ophthalmopathy was tested in an independent validation cohort consisting of 18 hyperthyroidism patients and approximately 16 patients who later progressed to ophthalmopathy. For training and testing, the 100 or so patients in the discovery cohort were randomly divided in a 7:3 ratio. Thyroid tissue and blood T-cell repertoires from several Graves' hyperthyroidism patients were also compared in the study. Following sampling, methimazole starting at 30 mg daily was given to hyperthyroidism patients, and high-dose intravenous methylprednisolone was given to ophthalmopathy patients. According to the paper, TCR Vbeta CDR3 sequencing was carried out on 135 peripheral blood samples, which came from 40 to 45 ophthalmopathy, 75 to 80 hyperthyroidism and 17 progressor patients.

The CDR3 spans 15 residues, from the cysteine through the phenylalanine. The read is trimmed to its CDR3 DNA, 45 bases read in frame from base 1. Based on the germline V gene (reference sequence), the CDR1 and CDR2 sequences are LGHDT and YNNKEL. V ends up 5 bases short and J 5 bases short, with an unmatched junction base count of 2. Graves' hyperthyroidism was defined as stable when no progression to ophthalmopathy occurred over 18 months of follow-up. Hyperthyroidism patients were newly diagnosed, had a disease duration of under 2 months, and were aged 18 to 65 years. Any patient with an uncontrolled infection, another autoimmune disease, pregnancy or lactation was excluded. Diagnoses were established on the basis of clinical symptoms, serum thyroxine and TRAb, thyroid ultrasound, and orbital computed tomography. PBMCs were isolated from about 10 ml of fresh peripheral blood by Ficoll-Paque density gradient centrifugation. Trizol reagent was used to extract total RNA, and RNA quality was then checked on an Agilent 2100 Bioanalyzer.

This clonotype was detected many times. Its antigen is currently not known. No much larger clone exists at a distance of one base, and base qualities are not known. The TCR beta CDR3 regions were amplified from the RNA transcripts. The first round of RT-PCR for the TCR CDR3 was performed with the HTBI primer set and the Qiagen OneStep RT-PCR kit. A second multiplex PCR round built the libraries, followed by size selection and purification. The libraries were sequenced on an Illumina HiSeq2000 using paired-end 100 bp reads. On the study's bioinformatics: Raw data were processed with SOAPnuke, discarding reads with adapters, uncalled bases, mean Phred below 15, or no exact constant-primer or identifier match. COPE v1.2.5 was used to merge high-quality paired reads, and clonotypes were defined as unique nucleotide sequences. MiTCR v1.1 was used to align the clonotypes against IMGT TRBV, TRBD and TRBJ reference segments. The analysis was restricted to V-J combinations with a frequency above 0.0001, which together covered 98% to 99.2% of the repertoires. The TCS score was defined as F50 (clonal expansion) divided by E x V (chaos), with BLOSUM62-based TCRdist calculated between CDR3 peptides within each V-J. Welch's t-statistics and random forest reduced 450 to 600 V-J features to fewer than 15, which were used in a naive Bayes classifier (R e1071). Clones were called with MiXCR by TCRdb after fastp trimmed the public reads at Q25, and only in-frame beta chains were retained. Records with the same CDR3 protein are collapsed into one entry carrying the most frequent genes and DNA. The V and J calls follow TCRdb's processing rather than the paper's. This sample gives about 500,000 distinct CDR3 sequences in total; 16% of them show up just once. The leading ten clones occupy 15% to 20% of the sample.

The paper as a whole reports these results and caveats: In validation, progression to ophthalmopathy was predicted by the model with roughly 71% sensitivity and around 75% specificity, a median of about 6 months before onset. A model built on a 13 V-J signature distinguished ophthalmopathy from stable hyperthyroidism, reaching over 85% sensitivity and approximately 81% specificity in cross-validation and 80%/75% in testing. Sample size was not statistically predetermined, and blinding of investigators to group allocation was not performed. Blood samples also contained most of the expanded thyroid clonotypes (frequency above 0.001), which suggests that blood repertoires may reflect thyroid immune responses.

The rearrangement joined TRBV3-1 to TRBJ2-3; the junction holds 15 bases that match TRBD2. The sample consisted of blood. This TCR was sampled from a woman between 18 and 29 years old with Graves' hyperthyroidism. The CDR3 amino acid sequence is: CASSWGLAGGDTQYF. The bases are TGTGCCAGCAGCTGGGGACTAGCGGGGGGAGATACGCAGTATTTT.